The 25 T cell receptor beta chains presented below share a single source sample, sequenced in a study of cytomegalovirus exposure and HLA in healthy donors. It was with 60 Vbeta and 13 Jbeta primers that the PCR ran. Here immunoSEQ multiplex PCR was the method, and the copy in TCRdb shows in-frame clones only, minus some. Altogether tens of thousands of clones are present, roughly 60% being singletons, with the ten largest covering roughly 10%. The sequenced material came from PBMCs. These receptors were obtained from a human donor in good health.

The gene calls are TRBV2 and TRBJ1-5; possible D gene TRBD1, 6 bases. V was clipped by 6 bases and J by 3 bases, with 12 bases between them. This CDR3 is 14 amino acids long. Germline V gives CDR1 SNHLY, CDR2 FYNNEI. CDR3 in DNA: TGTGCCAGCAGCGATTACAGGGCCAATCAGCCCCAGCATTTT. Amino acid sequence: CASSDYRANQPQHF.

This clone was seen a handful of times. CDR3 DNA: TGTGCCAGCAGTTTTCATGGGGCCTTCCTACAATACGAGCAGTACTTC. Translating it yields CASSFHGAFLQYEQYF. V gene TRBV28 combines with J gene TRBJ2-7, with D maybe TRBD1 (5 bases). V was pared by 3 bases and J by 4 bases, with 19 bases between. Germline CDR1 reads MDHEN; CDR2 reads SYDVKM. The CDR3 is 16 amino acids.

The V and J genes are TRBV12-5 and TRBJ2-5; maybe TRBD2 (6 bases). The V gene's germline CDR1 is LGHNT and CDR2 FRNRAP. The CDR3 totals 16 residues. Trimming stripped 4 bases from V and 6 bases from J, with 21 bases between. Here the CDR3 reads CASGSGDSLVKKTQYF. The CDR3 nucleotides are TGTGCTAGTGGTTCGGGGGACTCCCTGGTCAAGAAGACCCAGTACTTC.

The CDR3 DNA sequence: TGTGCCACCAGTCTTCGCGGGGGGACTTACACAGATACGCAGTATTTT. Amino acids: CATSLRGGTYTDTQYF. The chain recombines TRBV15 with TRBJ2-3; 8 nucleotides agree with TRBD2. Losses at the gene ends were 6 bases for V and 2 bases for J; bases not matched to a gene: 10. There are 16 residues in the CDR3. CDR1 is LNHNV and CDR2 is YYDKDF in the germline V gene (reference sequence).

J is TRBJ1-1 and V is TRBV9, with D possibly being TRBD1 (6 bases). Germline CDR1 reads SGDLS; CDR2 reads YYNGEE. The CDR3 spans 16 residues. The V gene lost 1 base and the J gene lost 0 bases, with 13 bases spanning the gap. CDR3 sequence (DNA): TGTGCCAGCAGCGTAACTCCCGACAGGTTGAACACTGAAGCTTTCTTT. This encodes CASSVTPDRLNTEAFF.

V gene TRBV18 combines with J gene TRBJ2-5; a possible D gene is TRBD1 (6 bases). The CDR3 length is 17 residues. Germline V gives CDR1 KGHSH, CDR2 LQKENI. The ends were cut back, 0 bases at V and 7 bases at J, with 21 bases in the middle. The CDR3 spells CASSPPISGASGRTQYF. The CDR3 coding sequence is TGTGCCAGCTCACCACCCATTTCAGGGGCCTCGGGTAGGACCCAGTACTTC.

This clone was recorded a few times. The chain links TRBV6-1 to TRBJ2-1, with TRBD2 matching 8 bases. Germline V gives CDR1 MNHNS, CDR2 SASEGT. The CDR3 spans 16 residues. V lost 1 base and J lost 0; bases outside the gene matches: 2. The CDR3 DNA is TGTGCCAGCAGTGAAGTAGCGGGGAGCTCCTACAATGAGCAGTTCTTC. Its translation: CASSEVAGSSYNEQFF.

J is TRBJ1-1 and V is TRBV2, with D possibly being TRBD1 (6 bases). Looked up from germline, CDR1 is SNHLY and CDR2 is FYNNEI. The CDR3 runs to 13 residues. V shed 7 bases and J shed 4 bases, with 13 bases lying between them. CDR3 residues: CASIGGGGTEAFF. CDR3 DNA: TGTGCCAGCATTGGTGGGGGCGGCACTGAAGCTTTCTTT.

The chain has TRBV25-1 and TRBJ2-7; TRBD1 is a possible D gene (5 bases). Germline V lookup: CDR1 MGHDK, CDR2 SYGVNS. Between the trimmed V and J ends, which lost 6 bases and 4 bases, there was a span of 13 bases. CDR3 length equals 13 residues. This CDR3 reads CASRALDSYEQYF. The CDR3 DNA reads TGTGCCAGCAGAGCGCTCGACAGTTACGAGCAGTACTTC.

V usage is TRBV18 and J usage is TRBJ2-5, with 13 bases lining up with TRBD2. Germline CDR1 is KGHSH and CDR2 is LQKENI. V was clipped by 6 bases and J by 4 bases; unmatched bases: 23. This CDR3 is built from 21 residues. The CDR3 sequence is CASSQLPPGGLAGPMGETQYF. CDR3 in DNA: TGTGCCAGCTCTCAACTACCTCCCGGGGGACTAGCGGGACCCATGGGAGAGACCCAGTACTTC.

CDR3 in DNA: TGTGCCAGCAGTTTCGCAGCGCGTAACTATGGCTACACCTTC. Protein product: CASSFAARNYGYTF. V usage is TRBV27 and J usage is TRBJ1-2; D unresolved. The V and J ends lost 3 bases and 1 base respectively, with 9 bases between them. Germline values: CDR1 MNHEY, CDR2 SMNVEV (reference sequence). The CDR3 has 14 amino acids.

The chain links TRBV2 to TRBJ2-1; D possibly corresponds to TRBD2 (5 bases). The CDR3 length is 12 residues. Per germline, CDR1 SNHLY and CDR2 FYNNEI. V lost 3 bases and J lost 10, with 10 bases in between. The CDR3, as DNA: TGTGCCAGCAGTGACCCGGGATACGAGCAGTTCTTC. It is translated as CASSDPGYEQFF.

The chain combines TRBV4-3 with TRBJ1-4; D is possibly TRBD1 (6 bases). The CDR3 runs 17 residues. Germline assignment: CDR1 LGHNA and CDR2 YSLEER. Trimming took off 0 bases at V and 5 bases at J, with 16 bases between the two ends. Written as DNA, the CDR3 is TGCGCCAGCAGCCAAGATCTACACGGGCAGGGGAATGAAAAACTGTTTTTT. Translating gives CASSQDLHGQGNEKLFF.

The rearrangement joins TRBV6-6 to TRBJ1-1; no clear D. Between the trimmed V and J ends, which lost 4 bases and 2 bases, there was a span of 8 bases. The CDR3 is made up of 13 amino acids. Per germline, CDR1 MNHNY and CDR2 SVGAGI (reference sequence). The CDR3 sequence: CASSSVLNTEAFF. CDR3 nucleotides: TGTGCCAGCAGTTCAGTCCTTAACACTGAAGCTTTCTTT.

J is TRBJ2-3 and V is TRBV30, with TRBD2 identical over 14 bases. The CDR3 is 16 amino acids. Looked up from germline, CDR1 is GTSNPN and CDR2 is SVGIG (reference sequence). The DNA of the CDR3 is TGTGCGTGGGCGGTGGGACTAGCGGGGGCCGTAGATACGCAGTATTTT. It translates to CAWAVGLAGAVDTQYF.

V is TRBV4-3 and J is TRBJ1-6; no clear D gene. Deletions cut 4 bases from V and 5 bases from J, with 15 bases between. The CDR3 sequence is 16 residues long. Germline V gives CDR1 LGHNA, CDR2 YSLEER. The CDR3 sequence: CASSPSRRWDNSPLHF. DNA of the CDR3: TGCGCCAGCAGCCCCTCGCGGCGTTGGGATAATTCACCCCTCCACTTT.

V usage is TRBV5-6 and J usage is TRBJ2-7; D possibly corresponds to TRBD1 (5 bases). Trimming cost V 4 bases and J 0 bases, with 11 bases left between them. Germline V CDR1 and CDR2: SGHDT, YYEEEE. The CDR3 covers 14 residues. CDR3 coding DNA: TGTGCCAGCAGCAGGCCTAGGGGCTCCTACGAGCAGTACTTC. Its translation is CASSRPRGSYEQYF.

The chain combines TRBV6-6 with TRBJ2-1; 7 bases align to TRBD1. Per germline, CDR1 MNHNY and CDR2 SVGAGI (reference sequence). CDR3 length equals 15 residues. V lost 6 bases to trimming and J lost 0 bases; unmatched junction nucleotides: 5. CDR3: CASSLQGYSYNEQFF. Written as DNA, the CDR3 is TGTGCCAGCAGCTTACAGGGGTACTCCTACAATGAGCAGTTCTTC.

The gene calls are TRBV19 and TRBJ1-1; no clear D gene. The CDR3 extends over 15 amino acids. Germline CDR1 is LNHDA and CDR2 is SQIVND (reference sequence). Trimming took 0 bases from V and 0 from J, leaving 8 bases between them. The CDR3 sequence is CASSIDHDLNTEAFF. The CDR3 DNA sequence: TGTGCCAGTAGTATAGATCACGACTTGAACACTGAAGCTTTCTTT.

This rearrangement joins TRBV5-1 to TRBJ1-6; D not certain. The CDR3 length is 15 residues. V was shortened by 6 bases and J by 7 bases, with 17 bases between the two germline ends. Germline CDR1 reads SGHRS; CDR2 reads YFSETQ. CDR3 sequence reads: CASTRAGSTNSPLHF. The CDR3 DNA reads TGCGCCAGCACCCGGGCGGGGTCGACAAATTCACCCCTCCACTTT. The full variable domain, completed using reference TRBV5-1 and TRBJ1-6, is KAGVTQTPRYLIKTRGQQVTLSCSPISGHRSVSWYQQTPGQGLQFLFEYFSETQRNKGNFPGRFSGRQFSNSRSEMNVSTLELGDSALYLCASTRAGSTNSPLHFGNGTRLTVT.

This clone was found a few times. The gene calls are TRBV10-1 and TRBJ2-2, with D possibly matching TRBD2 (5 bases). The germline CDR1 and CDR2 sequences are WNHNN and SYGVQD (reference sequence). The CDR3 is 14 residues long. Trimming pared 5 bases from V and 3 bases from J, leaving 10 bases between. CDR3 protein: CASSMRAYTGELFF. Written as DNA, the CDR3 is TGCGCCAGCAGTATGCGGGCGTACACCGGGGAGCTGTTTTTT.

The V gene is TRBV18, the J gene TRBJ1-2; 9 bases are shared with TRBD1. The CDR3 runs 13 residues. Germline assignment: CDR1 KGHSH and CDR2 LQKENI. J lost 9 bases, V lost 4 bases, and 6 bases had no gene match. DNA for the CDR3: TGTGCCAGCTCACGGGGGACAGGGAGGAGCTACACCTTC. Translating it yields CASSRGTGRSYTF.

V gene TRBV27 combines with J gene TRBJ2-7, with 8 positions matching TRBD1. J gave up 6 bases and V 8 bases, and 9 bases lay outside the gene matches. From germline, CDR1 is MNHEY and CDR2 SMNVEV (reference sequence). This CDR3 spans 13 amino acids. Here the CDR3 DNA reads TGTGCCAGCTCCCGGACAGGGCTGGGCGAGCAGTACTTC. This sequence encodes CASSRTGLGEQYF.

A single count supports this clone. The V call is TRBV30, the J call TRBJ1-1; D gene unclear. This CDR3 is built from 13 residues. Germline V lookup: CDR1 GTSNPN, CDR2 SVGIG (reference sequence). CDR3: CSGRVNWNTEAFF. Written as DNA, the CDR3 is TGTTCGGGGAGGGTAAATTGGAACACTGAAGCTTTCTTT. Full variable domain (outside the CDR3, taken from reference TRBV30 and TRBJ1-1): SQTIHQWPATLVQPVGSPLSLECTVEGTSNPNLYWYRQAAGRGLQLLFYSVGIGQISSEVPQNLSASRPQDRQFILSSKKLLLSDSGFYLCSGRVNWNTEAFFGQGTRLTVV.

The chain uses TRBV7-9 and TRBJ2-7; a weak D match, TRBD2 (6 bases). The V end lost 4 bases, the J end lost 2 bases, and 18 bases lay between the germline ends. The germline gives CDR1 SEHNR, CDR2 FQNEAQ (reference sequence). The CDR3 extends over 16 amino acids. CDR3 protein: CASSWVTGTQAYEQYF. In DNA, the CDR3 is TGTGCCAGCAGCTGGGTGACCGGGACTCAGGCCTACGAGCAGTACTTC.